The sequence of this T cell receptor beta chain was determined in a study of cytotoxic CD8 clonotypes in ibrutinib-treated CLL. Some clones are missing from TCRdb's copy, which holds only in-frame ones; the method was immunoSEQ multiplex PCR. The sample comprises approximately 130,000 clones, around four fifths of which are singletons, and 3.3% rests with the top ten. CDR3 length equals 14 residues. In its sample, this clone was seen once. The V call is TRBV7-5, the J call TRBJ2-1; TRBD2, the table's D call, was not compared with the DNA. TRBV7-5 counts as a pseudogene. This TCR was recovered from a human donor with chronic lymphocytic leukemia. Sequencing used PBMCs, obtained after 24 months of ibrutinib treatment. The CDR3 region has the DNA TGTGTCAGAAGCTTAGTCAGCAGGGAGGATGAGCAGTTCTTC. It translates to CVRSLVSREDEQFF.